The 19 T cell receptor beta chains below were found in one sample sequenced in a study of lymphopenia after photon versus proton radiotherapy. Assay used: immunoSEQ multiplex PCR; TCRdb lists only in-frame clones, some missing. Among about 50,000 clones listed, roughly 90% were seen once. The sample in question was peripheral blood, obtained from a patient treated with photon-based radiotherapy. These receptor sequences come from a woman aged 40-49 years with cholangiocarcinoma.

The chain combines TRBV2 with TRBJ1-1, with D possibly matching TRBD1 (5 bases). The V end was cut by 6 bases, the J end by 2 bases, with 13 bases between. The length of the CDR3 is 14 residues. The germline V gene has CDR1 SNHLY and CDR2 FYNNEI. CDR3 sequence (DNA): TGTGCCAGCAGCGCCGGACACTTCAACACTGAAGCTTTCTTT. Protein sequence: CASSAGHFNTEAFF. The full variable domain, completed using reference TRBV2 and TRBJ1-1, is EPEVTQTPSHQVTQMGQEVILRCVPISNHLYFYWYRQILGQKVEFLVSFYNNEISEKSEIFDDQFSVERPDGSNFTLKIRSTKLEDSAMYFCASSAGHFNTEAFFGQGTRLTVV.

This chain connects TRBV11-2 to TRBJ1-3; D call uncertain. The V and J ends lost 5 bases and 4 bases respectively, with 12 bases between them. This CDR3 spans 14 amino acids. Germline lookup yields CDR1 SGHAT and CDR2 FQNNGV. The CDR3 reads CASSQPPRGNTIYF. CDR3 in DNA: TGTGCCAGCAGCCAGCCACCGAGGGGAAACACCATATATTTT. Looking up the rest from reference TRBV11-2 and TRBJ1-3 gives the full variable domain: EAGVAQSPRYKIIEKRQSVAFWCNPISGHATLYWYQQILGQGPKLLIQFQNNGVVDDSQLPKDRFSAERLKGVDSTLKIQPAKLEDSAVYLCASSQPPRGNTIYFGEGSWLTVV.

J is TRBJ1-5 and V is TRBV19; 8 positions match TRBD1. Germline trimming cut 3 bases from V and 2 bases from J; bases unmatched to any gene: 9. The CDR3 extends over 17 amino acids. The germline V gene has CDR1 LNHDA and CDR2 SQIVND (reference sequence). Here the CDR3 DNA reads TGTGCCAGTAGTATTGGACAGGGTCTAGGGGGCAATCAGCCCCAGCATTTT. Its translation: CASSIGQGLGGNQPQHF.

This clone has only a few counts. The rearrangement joins TRBV25-1 to TRBJ1-3; weak D call: TRBD1 (6 bases). Germline V gene sequence: CDR1 MGHDK, CDR2 SYGVNS. CDR3 size: 15 residues. Trimming left V 2 bases short and J 4 bases short, with 12 bases between. The CDR3 loop reads CASSEVRGAGNTIYF. In DNA form, the CDR3 reads TGTGCCAGCAGTGAAGTCAGGGGCGCGGGAAACACCATATATTTT.

V usage is TRBV5-1 and J usage is TRBJ2-1; no clear D gene. Germline-derived CDR1 and CDR2 are SGHRS and YFSETQ. V was pared by 9 bases and J by 6 bases, with 22 bases between. The CDR3 has 15 residues. CDR3 region: CAILDGTSLINEQFF. Written as DNA, the CDR3 is TGCGCCATCCTGGACGGAACATCCCTGATCAATGAGCAGTTCTTC.

The chain couples TRBV27 to TRBJ2-5; TRBD2 aligns across 7 bases. This CDR3 region has 15 residues. V gave up 8 bases and J gave up 3 bases; unmatched junction bases: 12. CDR1 and CDR2 (germline): MNHEY, SMNVEV (reference sequence). The CDR3 coding sequence is TGTGCCAGCCTGGTCTATCAGGGAGGGAAAGAGACCCAGTACTTC. This encodes CASLVYQGGKETQYF.

The V gene is TRBV5-4, the J gene TRBJ2-3; 15 bases agree with TRBD2. After removal of 3 bases from V and 0 bases from J, the junction contained 8 bases not matched to a gene. Per the germline V gene, CDR1 is SGHNT and CDR2 is YYREEE (reference sequence). This CDR3 has 19 amino acids. The CDR3 spells CASSSYGTSGGTSTDTQYF. In nucleotides, the CDR3 is TGTGCCAGCAGCTCTTATGGGACTAGCGGGGGGACTAGCACAGATACGCAGTATTTT.

The V and J genes are TRBV30 and TRBJ2-7; 7 nucleotides align to TRBD2. The V segment lost 6 bases and the J segment 4 bases; nucleotides outside the gene matches: 12. CDR1 is GTSNPN and CDR2 is SVGIG in the germline V gene (reference sequence). The CDR3 runs to 14 residues. This chain's CDR3 is CACIRGEYPYEQYF. CDR3 nucleotide sequence: TGTGCCTGCATCCGGGGGGAATACCCTTACGAGCAGTACTTC.

This clone is a singleton in its sample. The genes are TRBV7-2 and TRBJ2-1, with D tentatively TRBD2 (6 bases). The CDR3 extends over 15 amino acids. Trimming took off 3 bases at V and 0 bases at J, with 9 bases between the two ends. Germline V gives CDR1 SGHTA, CDR2 FQGNSA. The CDR3 protein is CASSFGGSSYNEQFF. CDR3 coding DNA: TGTGCCAGCAGCTTTGGGGGGAGCTCCTACAATGAGCAGTTCTTC.

J is TRBJ2-1 and V is TRBV18; the D is unclear. V gave up 0 bases and J gave up 0 bases, with 6 bases separating them. The CDR3 length is 15 residues. Germline V gene sequence: CDR1 KGHSH, CDR2 LQKENI. CDR3 in amino acids: CASSPPGSSYNEQFF. CDR3 in DNA: TGTGCCAGCTCACCACCGGGTAGCTCCTACAATGAGCAGTTCTTC.

This clone showed up just once. This chain connects TRBV6-5 to TRBJ2-3; the match to TRBD2 covers 8 bases. With V trimmed by 0 bases and J by 5 bases, 7 bases remained unmatched. CDR1 and CDR2 (germline): MNHEY, SVGAGI. This CDR3 region has 16 residues. In nucleotides, the CDR3 is TGTGCCAGCAGTTACTCAGTGGTAGCGGGATTAGATACGCAGTATTTT. Residues: CASSYSVVAGLDTQYF.

The chain combines TRBV30 with TRBJ1-5; maybe TRBD1 (6 bases). This CDR3 has 15 amino acids. CDR1 and CDR2 (germline): GTSNPN, SVGIG (reference sequence). V lost 2 bases and J 4 bases, leaving 15 bases between the germline ends. In DNA form, the CDR3 reads TGTGCCTGGAGTTTACACCCAACAGGGAATCAGCCCCAGCATTTT. It is translated as CAWSLHPTGNQPQHF.

The CDR3 is CASSLAPSGMNNEQFF. CDR3 bases: TGTGCCAGCAGCTTAGCCCCTAGCGGGATGAACAATGAGCAGTTCTTC. The V call is TRBV7-8, the J call TRBJ2-1; 9 bases match TRBD2. Trimming removed 0 bases from V and 5 bases from J; junction bases left unmatched: 5. In germline, CDR1 is SGHVS, CDR2 FQNEAQ. The CDR3 length is 16 residues.

This rearrangement joins TRBV7-3 to TRBJ2-5; D call uncertain. Deletions cut 5 bases from V and 2 bases from J, with 12 bases between. The CDR3 is made up of 14 amino acids. From germline, CDR1 is SGHTA and CDR2 FQGTGA. In nucleotides, the CDR3 is TGTGCCAGCAGCCTGGACCGGGTGCAAGAGACCCAGTACTTC. It yields the protein CASSLDRVQETQYF.

The gene calls are TRBV10-3 and TRBJ1-1; TRBD1 agrees at 8 bases. The CDR3 is 14 residues long. Trimming took 6 bases from V and 1 from J; bases not matched to a gene: 4. CDR1 and CDR2 (germline): ENHRY, SYGVKD. The CDR3 spells CAISKQGENTEAFF. CDR3 sequence (DNA): TGTGCCATCAGCAAACAGGGGGAGAACACTGAAGCTTTCTTT.

The chain couples TRBV28 to TRBJ1-6; the D is unclear. CDR1 is MDHEN, CDR2 SYDVKM, per germline. V lost 6 bases to trimming and J lost 6 bases, with 21 bases between them. There are 17 residues in the CDR3. Here the CDR3 reads CASSPMHSYAINSPLHF. In DNA, the CDR3 is TGTGCCAGCAGCCCAATGCACAGTTACGCAATTAATTCACCCCTCCACTTT.

CDR3 region: CASSPFGGADNEQFF. The CDR3 DNA reads as TGTGCCAGCAGCCCATTCGGGGGGGCCGACAATGAGCAGTTCTTC. The chain has TRBV7-9 and TRBJ2-1; 8 bases line up with TRBD2. The CDR3 sequence is 15 residues long. The V and J ends lost 5 bases and 5 bases, in that order; junction bases with no gene match: 8. Germline CDR1 and CDR2: SEHNR and FQNEAQ (reference sequence). Complete variable domain (other parts from reference TRBV7-9 and TRBJ2-1): DTGVSQNPRHKITKRGQNVTFRCDPISEHNRLYWYRQTLGQGPEFLTYFQNEAQLEKSRLLSDRFSAERPKGSFSTLEIQRTEQGDSAMYLCASSPFGGADNEQFFGPGTRLTVL.

The chain is built from TRBV7-3 and TRBJ2-1; no reliable D call. The ends were cut back, 5 bases at V and 4 bases at J, with 15 bases in the middle. CDR1 is SGHTA and CDR2 is FQGTGA in the germline V gene. This CDR3 is 15 amino acids long. The CDR3: CASSPNPAFYNEQFF. The DNA for the CDR3 is TGTGCCAGCAGCCCCAACCCGGCTTTTTACAATGAGCAGTTCTTC. Full variable domain (missing parts from reference TRBV7-3 and TRBJ2-1): GAGVSQTPSNKVTEKGKYVELRCDPISGHTALYWYRQSLGQGPEFLIYFQGTGAADDSGLPNDRFFAVRPEGSVSTLKIQRTERGDSAVYLCASSPNPAFYNEQFFGPGTRLTVL.

The chain has TRBV5-4 and TRBJ1-1; TRBD1 matches 7 bases. V was clipped by 3 bases and J by 4 bases; unmatched bases: 15. The CDR3 extends over 17 amino acids. Looked up from germline, CDR1 is SGHNT and CDR2 is YYREEE (reference sequence). This chain's CDR3 is CASSSRALLSGGTEAFF. The CDR3 DNA follows: TGTGCCAGCAGCTCCAGAGCCCTACTCTCAGGGGGCACTGAAGCTTTCTTT.